These 15 T cell receptor beta chains came from one sample sequenced in a study of T cells in Graves' hyperthyroidism and ophthalmopathy. TCR beta CDR3 sequences were amplified from RNA transcripts. When the TCR CDR3 underwent first-round RT-PCR, the HTBI primer set was used. Each CDR3 protein gets one entry after TCRdb re-called the multiplex PCR reads with MiXCR. The sample consists of under 450,000 distinct CDR3 sequences, roughly 13% of them appearing once. The sample was blood. The receptors were sampled from a man aged 25-45 years with Graves' hyperthyroidism that later progressed to Graves' ophthalmopathy.

The V gene is TRBV5-1, the J gene TRBJ1-4; 7 positions agree with TRBD1. The CDR3 runs 14 residues. With V trimmed by 8 bases and J by 8 bases, 12 bases remained unmatched. The V gene's germline CDR1 is SGHRS and CDR2 YFSETQ. CDR3: CASSKGQASEKLFF. Here the CDR3 DNA reads TGCGCCAGTTCTAAAGGACAGGCGAGCGAAAAACTGTTTTTT. Based on the CDR3 plus reference TRBV5-1 and TRBJ1-4, the full variable domain is KAGVTQTPRYLIKTRGQQVTLSCSPISGHRSVSWYQQTPGQGLQFLFEYFSETQRNKGNFPGRFSGRQFSNSRSEMNVSTLELGDSALYLCASSKGQASEKLFFGSGTQLSVL.

This clonotype appeared a few times. The rearrangement uses TRBV20-1 and TRBJ1-1, with a tentative D call TRBD1 (6 bases). Trimming took off 1 base at V and 3 bases at J, with 12 bases between the two ends. This CDR3 has 14 amino acids. Looked up from germline, CDR1 is DFQATT and CDR2 is SNEGSKA (reference sequence). The CDR3 DNA reads as TGCAGTGCTAGAGGAGGGGGGCCGTACACTGAAGCTTTCTTT. It specifies CSARGGGPYTEAFF.

This clonotype was counted at least ten times. The chain has TRBV28 and TRBJ1-4, with 7 bases lining up with TRBD1. Germline CDR1 is MDHEN and CDR2 is SYDVKM. V lost 5 bases to trimming and J lost 0 bases; unmatched junction nucleotides: 9. This CDR3 is built from 17 residues. The DNA of the CDR3 is TGTGCCAGCAGTCCCCTACAGGGGCCCTCAACTAATGAAAAACTGTTTTTT. Its translation is CASSPLQGPSTNEKLFF.

This chain uses TRBV30 with TRBJ2-2, with D tentatively TRBD2 (5 bases). This CDR3 region has 13 residues. The V end lost 1 base, the J end lost 3 bases, and 6 bases lay between the germline ends. CDR1 GTSNPN and CDR2 SVGIG come from the germline V gene (reference sequence). This CDR3 reads CAWSGGYTGELFF. CDR3 sequence (DNA): TGTGCCTGGAGTGGAGGGTACACCGGGGAGCTGTTTTTT.

V and J are TRBV20-1 and TRBJ1-6; D perhaps matches TRBD1 (6 bases). V was cut by 5 bases and J by 3 bases, with 14 bases left in between. Per the germline V gene, CDR1 is DFQATT and CDR2 is SNEGSKA (reference sequence). The CDR3 spans 15 residues. The CDR3 spells CSAQTGHSYNSPLHF. CDR3 DNA: TGCAGTGCTCAGACAGGCCACAGCTATAATTCACCCCTCCACTTT.

This chain connects TRBV7-9 to TRBJ1-4, with D tentatively TRBD1 (6 bases). From germline, CDR1 is SEHNR and CDR2 FQNEAQ (reference sequence). Trimming left V 4 bases short and J 4 bases short, with 10 bases between. The CDR3 has 14 residues. CDR3 protein: CASSWTAGNEKLFF. The CDR3 DNA reads TGTGCCAGCAGCTGGACAGCGGGTAATGAAAAACTGTTTTTT. Full variable domain (rest looked up from reference TRBV7-9 and TRBJ1-4): DTGVSQNPRHKITKRGQNVTFRCDPISEHNRLYWYRQTLGQGPEFLTYFQNEAQLEKSRLLSDRFSAERPKGSFSTLEIQRTEQGDSAMYLCASSWTAGNEKLFFGSGTQLSVL.

This clonotype was counted a few times. This chain links TRBV5-1 with TRBJ1-2; 10 bases fit TRBD1. Germline CDR1 and CDR2: SGHRS and YFSETQ. The CDR3 contains 14 residues. Losses at the gene ends were 0 bases for V and 6 bases for J; bases not matched to a gene: 2. The CDR3 sequence is CASSLGGTGDGYTF. In DNA, the CDR3 is TGCGCCAGCAGCTTGGGAGGGACAGGGGATGGCTACACCTTC.

This clonotype occurred many times. This chain joins TRBV7-6 and TRBJ1-5; 12 positions agree with TRBD1. With 5 bases clipped from V and 0 bases from J, the junction kept 8 bases outside the gene matches. Germline-derived CDR1 and CDR2 are SGHVS and FNYEAQ. The CDR3 contains 18 residues. The CDR3 DNA sequence: TGTGCCAGCAGCCCAGGGACAGGGGGCTCGGGTAGCAATCAGCCCCAGCATTTT. Amino acids: CASSPGTGGSGSNQPQHF.

The J gene is TRBJ2-2, the V gene TRBV2; TRBD1 aligns across 7 bases. The trim removed 6 bases at V and 9 bases at J, leaving 7 bases unmatched. The CDR3 runs 13 residues. Germline V gene sequence: CDR1 SNHLY, CDR2 FYNNEI. The CDR3 nucleotides read TGTGCCAGCAGCCCTCAACAGGGGAGGGAGCTGTTTTTT. Protein: CASSPQQGRELFF.

With regard to this clonotype: Relative to the germline gene, one junction end is altered; a read error may explain this. The chain carries TRBV11-2 and TRBJ2-3, with 12 bases identical to TRBD2. Germline V CDR1 and CDR2: SGHAT, FQNNGV. This CDR3 has 16 amino acids. The CDR3 DNA reads as TGTGCCAGCAGCATGGGACTAGCGGGTAACACAGATGCGCAGTATTTT. Encoded protein: CASSMGLAGNTDAQYF.

Ten or more counts support this clonotype. The V gene is TRBV5-4, the J gene TRBJ1-2; 9 bases agree with TRBD1. Germline V gene data show CDR1 as SGHNT and CDR2 as YYREEE (reference sequence). This CDR3 has 14 residues. J gave up 3 bases and V 4 bases, and 4 bases lay outside the gene matches. CDR3 residues: CASSPRQGDYGYTF. In DNA form, the CDR3 reads TGTGCCAGCAGCCCTCGACAGGGGGACTATGGCTACACCTTC.

This clonotype was picked up many times. V usage is TRBV12-3 or TRBV12-4 and J usage is TRBJ1-4; 9 bases align to TRBD1. The CDR3 sequence is 15 residues long. V was clipped by 4 bases and J by 5 bases; unmatched bases: 5. CDR3 coding DNA: TGTGCCAGCAGTTCAAACAGGGGGCGGAATGAAAAACTGTTTTTT. This translates into CASSSNRGRNEKLFF.

This clonotype was seen only a few times. The chain recombines TRBV24-1 with TRBJ1-1, with 9 bases identical to TRBD1. V lost 4 bases and J lost 3; bases outside the gene matches: 5. The germline V gene encodes CDR1 KGHDR and CDR2 SFDVKD. CDR3 length: 15 residues. CDR3 region: CATSEETGGYTEAFF. The CDR3 region has the DNA TGTGCCACCAGTGAAGAGACAGGGGGATACACTGAAGCTTTCTTT.

V is TRBV20-1 and J is TRBJ1-5; 9 positions match TRBD1. The junction had 14 bases not matched to a gene; V was cut back by 5 bases and J by 0 bases. This CDR3 comprises 18 residues. Germline V gene sequence: CDR1 DFQATT, CDR2 SNEGSKA (reference sequence). The CDR3 protein is CSALTGGASSYSNQPQHF. The CDR3 DNA follows: TGCAGTGCTTTAACAGGGGGCGCATCTAGCTATAGCAATCAGCCCCAGCATTTT.

This clonotype has ten or more counts. The rearrangement uses TRBV11-1 and TRBJ2-3, with 7 nucleotides matching TRBD1. Germline CDR1 and CDR2: SGHAT and FQDESV (reference sequence). V shed 8 bases, J shed 3 bases, and the junction held 11 bases outside the gene matches. There are 15 residues in the CDR3. Written as DNA, the CDR3 is TGTGCCAGCGCAGCCTCAGGCAGGGGGACAGATACGCAGTATTTT. It translates to CASAASGRGTDTQYF.